Below, 21 T cell receptor beta chains from the same sample are listed, as sequenced in a study of blood T cell repertoires in COVID-19 (dated by TCRdb to 2018 to 2021). The receptor library was made with the immunoSEQ multiplex PCR assay. Entries here come from immuneACCESS through TCRdb and include only in-frame sequences with V and J called. Some clones fail to appear in such tables; in the studies checked, an unresolved V gene covers under half of the shortfall, and the cause of the remainder is unknown. The sample profile shows under 300,000 clones; roughly 90% of them were found once. Of the sample, around 2.2% falls within the top ten clones. Source material: peripheral blood. These receptors all come from a young man who had recovered from COVID-19.

This chain connects TRBV5-4 to TRBJ2-3; TRBD2 aligns across 13 bases. CDR3 length equals 16 residues. Germline loops: CDR1 SGHNT, CDR2 YYREEE (reference sequence). J lost 4 bases, V lost 4 bases, and 6 bases had no gene match. The CDR3 loop is CASSPRTSGGPDTQYF. CDR3 nucleotides: TGTGCCAGCAGCCCCAGGACTAGCGGGGGTCCAGATACGCAGTATTTT.

The sample holds a few counts of this clone. The rearrangement joins TRBV5-1 to TRBJ2-2; 9 bases align to TRBD1. Germline trimming cut 4 bases from V and 5 bases from J; bases unmatched to any gene: 9. The V gene's germline CDR1 is SGHRS and CDR2 YFSETQ. This CDR3 contains 16 residues. CDR3 sequence reads: CASSRRDRAETGELFF. DNA of the CDR3: TGCGCCAGCAGCCGACGGGACAGGGCGGAGACCGGGGAGCTGTTTTTT.

The rearrangement links TRBV6-5 to TRBJ1-4; D possibly corresponds to TRBD1 (5 bases). From germline, CDR1 is MNHEY and CDR2 SVGAGI. The length of the CDR3 is 15 residues. Deletions cut 6 bases from V and 8 bases from J, with 19 bases between. CDR3 in amino acids: CASRRQGSSGEKLFF. CDR3 DNA: TGTGCCAGCAGACGCCAGGGTTCTTCGGGCGAAAAACTGTTTTTT.

The chain carries TRBV24-1 and TRBJ1-2, with 8 bases lining up with TRBD1. In germline, CDR1 is KGHDR, CDR2 SFDVKD. J gave up 6 bases and V 1 base, and 3 bases lay outside the gene matches. The CDR3 runs to 14 residues. CDR3 coding DNA: TGTGCCACCAGTGATTTTGGACAGGGCGATGGCTACACCTTC. Its translation: CATSDFGQGDGYTF.

The chain is built from TRBV11-2 and TRBJ2-5; D gene ambiguous. This CDR3 spans 14 amino acids. Germline V gene data show CDR1 as SGHAT and CDR2 as FQNNGV. Trimming stripped 4 bases from V and 2 bases from J, with 11 bases between. The CDR3 DNA reads as TGTGCCAGCAGCTACTCCCGCTTGCAAGAGACCCAGTACTTC. Protein product: CASSYSRLQETQYF.

This chain uses TRBV11-2 with TRBJ1-3; no clear D. V was cut by 2 bases and J by 6 bases, with 14 bases left in between. Germline V lookup: CDR1 SGHAT, CDR2 FQNNGV. The CDR3 extends over 15 amino acids. The CDR3 region is CASSLLGLDINTIYF. The CDR3 DNA is TGTGCCAGCAGCTTACTCGGCCTTGACATAAACACCATATATTTT.

J is TRBJ2-7 and V is TRBV6-1, with 10 bases that match TRBD2. Germline CDR1 and CDR2: MNHNS and SASEGT. With 2 bases clipped from V and 9 bases from J, the junction kept 7 bases outside the gene matches. The CDR3 is made up of 14 amino acids. This CDR3 reads CASSELAGVPAQYF. The DNA for the CDR3 is TGTGCCAGCAGTGAACTAGCGGGGGTTCCAGCGCAGTACTTC.

In regard to this clone: This sample also contains other DNA sequences that code for the same CDR3. The chain employs TRBV11-2 and TRBJ2-2; D not certain. CDR1 and CDR2 (germline): SGHAT, FQNNGV. The CDR3 runs 13 residues. Trimming cost V 5 bases and J 1 base, with 5 bases left between them. CDR3 loop: CASSPLNTGELFF. In DNA, the CDR3 is TGTGCCAGCAGCCCCCTGAACACCGGGGAGCTGTTTTTT.

This chain connects TRBV5-1 to TRBJ1-2; no reliable D call. CDR3 length: 16 residues. CDR1 and CDR2 (germline): SGHRS, YFSETQ. Deletions cut 3 bases from V and 8 bases from J, with 23 bases between. CDR3 amino acids: CASSSGLDLAVWGYTF. The CDR3 nucleotides are TGCGCCAGCAGCTCCGGTCTAGACCTTGCGGTGTGGGGCTACACCTTC.

This rearrangement joins TRBV5-1 to TRBJ1-5; 7 nucleotides match TRBD1. The CDR3 has 14 residues. V trimming: 4 bases; J trimming: 7 bases; junction bases outside the gene matches: 8. Per germline, CDR1 SGHRS and CDR2 YFSETQ. In DNA, the CDR3 is TGCGCCAGCAGCAGAGACAGGGAAAGCCAGCCCCAGCATTTT. This encodes CASSRDRESQPQHF.

This chain joins TRBV21-1 and TRBJ2-4; TRBD2 is the table's D call and was not checked against the DNA. TRBV21-1 is shown as a pseudogene. There are 15 residues in the CDR3. The CDR3 region has the DNA TGTGCCAGCAGCAAAGCGAGGGCGTCCAAAAACATTCAGTACTTC. This translates into CASSKARASKNIQYF.

The CDR3 sequence is CASSPQGERSPLHF. The CDR3 coding sequence is TGTGCCAGCAGTCCCCAGGGGGAGCGTTCACCCCTCCACTTT. This chain links TRBV27 with TRBJ1-6; 7 bases agree with TRBD1. The germline CDR1 and CDR2 sequences are MNHEY and SMNVEV (reference sequence). The CDR3 contains 14 residues. The junction had 7 bases not matched to a gene; V was cut back by 5 bases and J by 9 bases.

This chain links TRBV29-1 with TRBJ2-5, with D perhaps TRBD1 (6 bases). Trimming pared 4 bases from V and 4 bases from J, leaving 16 bases between. Germline assignment: CDR1 SQVTM and CDR2 ANQGSEA. The CDR3 is 14 residues long. The CDR3 nucleotides are TGCAGCGTTGCGGGGCAGGGGAGACGAGAGACCCAGTACTTC. Translating gives CSVAGQGRRETQYF.

The J gene is TRBJ1-4, the V gene TRBV21-1; TRBD1, as called in the table, went unchecked against the DNA. TRBV21-1 corresponds to a pseudogene. The CDR3 consists of 18 residues. In DNA, the CDR3 is TGTGCCAGCAAATCTATCCGGCAGGGTAAGGCAACTTTAGAAAAACTGTTTTTT. Protein product: CASKSIRQGKATLEKLFF.

The chain carries TRBV21-1 and TRBJ1-1. TRBV21-1 is given as a pseudogene. This CDR3 is built from 17 residues. In nucleotides, the CDR3 is TGTGCCAGCAGCAAAGATACCGCGTTGGGGGGGAACACTGAAGCTTTCTTT. Its protein is CASSKDTALGGNTEAFF.

V gene TRBV7-2 combines with J gene TRBJ1-1; D gene unclear. V shed 2 bases and J shed 1 base, with 8 bases lying between them. The CDR3 contains 14 residues. Per germline, CDR1 SGHTA and CDR2 FQGNSA. The CDR3 reads CASSLSNRNTEAFF. The CDR3 DNA is TGTGCCAGCAGCTTAAGTAATAGGAACACTGAAGCTTTCTTT.

The chain has TRBV29-1 and TRBJ2-5; TRBD1 might be the D (5 bases). Trimming stripped 7 bases from V and 2 bases from J, with 11 bases between. CDR3 length: 12 amino acids. The germline V gene encodes CDR1 SQVTM and CDR2 ANQGSEA. The CDR3 spells CSAATAQETQYF. The CDR3, as DNA: TGCAGCGCCGCGACAGCTCAAGAGACCCAGTACTTC.

J is TRBJ2-7 and V is TRBV5-1, with 11 nucleotides matching TRBD1. CDR1 SGHRS and CDR2 YFSETQ come from the germline V gene. V gave up 5 bases and J gave up 3 bases; unmatched junction bases: 10. The CDR3 is 16 amino acids. CDR3 nucleotides: TGCGCCAGCAGACCGAGTCCCGGGACAGGGGGCTACGAGCAGTACTTC. Residues: CASRPSPGTGGYEQYF.

In this sample, this clone turned up a few times. The chain's CDR3 is CASSPPGFYNSPLHF. DNA of the CDR3: TGTGCCAGTAGTCCGCCAGGCTTCTATAATTCACCCCTCCACTTT. This rearrangement joins TRBV19 to TRBJ1-6; D ambiguous. Germline V gene lookup returns CDR1 LNHDA and CDR2 SQIVND (reference sequence). V gave up 5 bases and J gave up 3 bases, with 11 bases separating them. The CDR3 sequence is 15 residues long.

CDR3 nucleotides: TGTGCCAGCAGTTACTCTCGCGGTCCGACCACCGGGGAGCTGTTTTTT. Its protein product is CASSYSRGPTTGELFF. The rearrangement joins TRBV6-6 to TRBJ2-2; D uncertain. Germline V gene lookup returns CDR1 MNHNY and CDR2 SVGAGI (reference sequence). The V end was cut by 0 bases, the J end by 4 bases, with 12 bases between. This CDR3 is built from 16 residues.

This clone was observed once. The V gene is TRBV30, the J gene TRBJ2-5; the match to TRBD1 covers 10 bases. CDR3 length: 13 amino acids. Germline V gives CDR1 GTSNPN, CDR2 SVGIG (reference sequence). V lost 2 bases and J lost 10; bases outside the gene matches: 7. CDR3 DNA: TGTGCCTGGAGTTCGACAGGGGGCGCGTTCCAGTACTTC. Translation gives CAWSSTGGAFQYF.